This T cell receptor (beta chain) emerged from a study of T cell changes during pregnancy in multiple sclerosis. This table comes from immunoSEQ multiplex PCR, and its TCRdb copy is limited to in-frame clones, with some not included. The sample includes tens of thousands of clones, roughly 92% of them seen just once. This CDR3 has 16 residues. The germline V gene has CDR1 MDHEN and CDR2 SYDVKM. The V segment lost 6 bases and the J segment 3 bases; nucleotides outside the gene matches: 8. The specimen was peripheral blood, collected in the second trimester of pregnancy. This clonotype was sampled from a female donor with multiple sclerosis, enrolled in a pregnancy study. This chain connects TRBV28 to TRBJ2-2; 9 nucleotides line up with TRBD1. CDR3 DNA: TGTGCCAGCAGATCCGGACAGGGGAGGGACACCGGGGAGCTGTTTTTT. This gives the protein CASRSGQGRDTGELFF.